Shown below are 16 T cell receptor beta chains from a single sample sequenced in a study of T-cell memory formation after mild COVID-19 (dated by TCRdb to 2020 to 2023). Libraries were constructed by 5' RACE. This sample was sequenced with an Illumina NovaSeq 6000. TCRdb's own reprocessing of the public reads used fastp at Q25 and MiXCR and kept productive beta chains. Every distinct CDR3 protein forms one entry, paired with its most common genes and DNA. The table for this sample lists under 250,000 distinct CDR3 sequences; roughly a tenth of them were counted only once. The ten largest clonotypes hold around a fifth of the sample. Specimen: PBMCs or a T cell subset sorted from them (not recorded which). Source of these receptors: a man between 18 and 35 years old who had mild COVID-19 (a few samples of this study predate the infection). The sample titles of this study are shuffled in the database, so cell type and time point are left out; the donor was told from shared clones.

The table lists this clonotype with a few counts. The CDR3 is CASSLVGSEAFF. In DNA form, the CDR3 reads TGTGCCAGCAGTTTAGTGGGGTCTGAAGCTTTCTTT. The V and J genes are TRBV12-3 or TRBV12-4 and TRBJ1-1; no definite D call. This CDR3 contains 12 residues. Trimming cost V 1 base and J 6 bases, with 6 bases left between them.

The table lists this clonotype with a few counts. CDR3 protein: CSVEIAGNNEQFF. DNA of the CDR3: TGCAGCGTTGAAATAGCGGGGAACAATGAGCAGTTCTTC. This chain joins TRBV29-1 and TRBJ2-1, with TRBD2 matching 8 bases. Germline CDR1 is SQVTM and CDR2 is ANQGSEA. V lost 2 bases, J lost 5 bases, and 2 bases stayed unmatched. The length of the CDR3 is 13 residues.

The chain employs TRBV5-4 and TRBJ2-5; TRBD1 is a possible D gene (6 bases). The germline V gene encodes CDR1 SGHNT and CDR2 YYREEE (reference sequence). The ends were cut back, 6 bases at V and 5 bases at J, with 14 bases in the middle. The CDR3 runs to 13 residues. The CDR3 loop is CASTRPGAETQYF. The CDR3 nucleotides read TGTGCCAGCACCCGGCCAGGGGCGGAGACCCAGTACTTC.

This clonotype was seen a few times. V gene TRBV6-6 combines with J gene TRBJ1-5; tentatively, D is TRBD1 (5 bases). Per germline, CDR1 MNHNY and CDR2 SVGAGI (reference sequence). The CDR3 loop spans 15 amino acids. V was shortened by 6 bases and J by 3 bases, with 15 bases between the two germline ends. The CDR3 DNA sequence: TGTGCCAGCAGCTCCGGGACTACGTCCAATCAGCCCCAGCATTTT. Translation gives CASSSGTTSNQPQHF.

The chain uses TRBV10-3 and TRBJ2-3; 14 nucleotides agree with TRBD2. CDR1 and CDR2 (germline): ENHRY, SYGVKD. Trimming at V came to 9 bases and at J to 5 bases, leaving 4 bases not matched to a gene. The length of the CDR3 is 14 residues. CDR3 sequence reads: CAMGTSGGGDTQYF. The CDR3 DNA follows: TGTGCCATGGGGACTAGCGGGGGTGGAGATACGCAGTATTTT.

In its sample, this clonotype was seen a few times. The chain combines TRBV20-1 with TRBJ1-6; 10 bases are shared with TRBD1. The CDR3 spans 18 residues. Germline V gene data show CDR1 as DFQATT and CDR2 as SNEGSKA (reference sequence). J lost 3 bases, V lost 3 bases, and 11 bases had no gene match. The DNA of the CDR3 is TGCAGTGCTAGGGAACTTGGACAGGGGGACTTCTATAATTCACCCCTCCACTTT. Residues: CSARELGQGDFYNSPLHF.

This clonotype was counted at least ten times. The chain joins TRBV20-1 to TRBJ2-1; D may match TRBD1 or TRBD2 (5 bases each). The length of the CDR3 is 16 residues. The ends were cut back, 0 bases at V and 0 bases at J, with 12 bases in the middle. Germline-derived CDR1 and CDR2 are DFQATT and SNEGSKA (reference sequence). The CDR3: CSARDLAGSSYNEQFF. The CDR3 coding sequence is TGCAGTGCTAGAGATCTGGCAGGGAGCTCCTACAATGAGCAGTTCTTC.

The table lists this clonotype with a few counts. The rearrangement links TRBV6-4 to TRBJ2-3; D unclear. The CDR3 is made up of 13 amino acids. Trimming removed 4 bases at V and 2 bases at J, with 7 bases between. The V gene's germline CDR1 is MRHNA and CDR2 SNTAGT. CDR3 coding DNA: TGTGCCAGCAGTGCGGACCCCACAGATACGCAGTATTTT. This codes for CASSADPTDTQYF.

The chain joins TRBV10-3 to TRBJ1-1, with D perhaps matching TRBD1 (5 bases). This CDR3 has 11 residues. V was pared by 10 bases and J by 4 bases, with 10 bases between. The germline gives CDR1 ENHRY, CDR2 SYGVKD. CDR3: CATRQITEAFF. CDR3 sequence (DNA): TGTGCCACCCGACAGATCACTGAAGCTTTCTTT.

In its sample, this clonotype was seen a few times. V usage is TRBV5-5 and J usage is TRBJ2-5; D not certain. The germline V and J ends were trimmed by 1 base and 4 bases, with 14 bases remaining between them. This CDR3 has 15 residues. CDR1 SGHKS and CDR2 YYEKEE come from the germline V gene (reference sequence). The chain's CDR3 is CASSLRWQVGETQYF. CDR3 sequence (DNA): TGTGCCAGCAGCTTGAGGTGGCAGGTGGGAGAGACCCAGTACTTC.

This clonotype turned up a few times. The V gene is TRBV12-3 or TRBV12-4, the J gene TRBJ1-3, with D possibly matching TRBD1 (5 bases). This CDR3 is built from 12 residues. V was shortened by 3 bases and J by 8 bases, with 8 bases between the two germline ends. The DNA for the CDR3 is TGTGCCAGCAGTTTCGGGGGGGACACCATATATTTT. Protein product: CASSFGGDTIYF.

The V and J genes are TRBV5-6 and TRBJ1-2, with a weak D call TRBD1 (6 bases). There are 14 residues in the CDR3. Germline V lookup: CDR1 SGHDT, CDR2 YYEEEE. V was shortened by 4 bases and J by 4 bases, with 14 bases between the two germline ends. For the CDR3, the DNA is TGTGCCAGCAGCCGGAGGGGGGAGGCCTATGGCTACACCTTC. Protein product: CASSRRGEAYGYTF.

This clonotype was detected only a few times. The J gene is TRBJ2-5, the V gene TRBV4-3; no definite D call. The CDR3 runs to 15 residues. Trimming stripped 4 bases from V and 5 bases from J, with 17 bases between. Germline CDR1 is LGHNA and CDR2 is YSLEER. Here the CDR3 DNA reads TGCGCCAGCAGCCCTAAGGGAAACCCGGTGGAGACCCAGTACTTC. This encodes CASSPKGNPVETQYF.

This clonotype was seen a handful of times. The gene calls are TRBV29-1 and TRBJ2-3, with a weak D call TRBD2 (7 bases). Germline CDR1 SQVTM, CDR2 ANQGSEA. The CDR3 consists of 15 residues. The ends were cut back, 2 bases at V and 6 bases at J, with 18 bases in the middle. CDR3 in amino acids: CSVETGGHSGDTQYF. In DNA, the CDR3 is TGCAGCGTTGAAACCGGGGGGCATTCGGGGGATACGCAGTATTTT.

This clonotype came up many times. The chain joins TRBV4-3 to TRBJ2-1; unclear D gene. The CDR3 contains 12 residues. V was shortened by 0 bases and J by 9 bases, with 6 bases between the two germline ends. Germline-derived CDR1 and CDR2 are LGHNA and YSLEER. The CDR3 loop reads CASSQDWSEQFF. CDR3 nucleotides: TGCGCCAGCAGCCAAGATTGGAGTGAGCAGTTCTTC.

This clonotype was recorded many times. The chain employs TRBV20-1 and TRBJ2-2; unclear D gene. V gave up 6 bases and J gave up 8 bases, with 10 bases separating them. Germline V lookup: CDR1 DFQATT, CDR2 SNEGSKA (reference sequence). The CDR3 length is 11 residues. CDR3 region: CSANNAGELFF. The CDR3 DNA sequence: TGCAGTGCGAATAACGCAGGGGAGCTGTTTTTT.